These 23 T cell receptor beta chains were all obtained from the same sample, sequenced in a study of blood T cell repertoires in COVID-19. Assay: immunoSEQ multiplex PCR; the TCRdb copy retains only in-frame clones and omits some. Of about 180,000 clones detected, approximately 86% appear once; the ten largest clones hold about 9.6%. The source material was peripheral blood. These TCRs come from a man aged 50-59 years with active or convalescent COVID-19.

The V call is TRBV19, the J call TRBJ1-1, with no clear D. V was clipped by 0 bases and J by 5 bases, with 7 bases between them. CDR1 LNHDA and CDR2 SQIVND come from the germline V gene (reference sequence). The length of the CDR3 is 13 residues. The CDR3 nucleotides read TGTGCCAGTAGTATAGAAGGAGGGACTGAAGCTTTCTTT. Protein: CASSIEGGTEAFF.

The V gene is TRBV24-1, the J gene TRBJ2-3; 7 bases map to TRBD1. Germline V gene lookup returns CDR1 KGHDR and CDR2 SFDVKD. The trim removed 4 bases at V and 1 base at J, leaving 7 bases unmatched. This CDR3 has 16 residues. This chain's CDR3 is CATSDQTGIRTDTQYF. Here the CDR3 DNA reads TGTGCCACCAGTGACCAGACAGGGATACGCACAGATACGCAGTATTTT.

The chain employs TRBV27 and TRBJ1-6; no clear D. The CDR3 covers 13 residues. CDR1 is MNHEY and CDR2 is SMNVEV in the germline V gene (reference sequence). V was shortened by 5 bases and J by 10 bases, with 12 bases between the two germline ends. CDR3 amino acids: CASSPTGRSPLHF. The CDR3 DNA reads as TGTGCCAGCAGTCCCACGGGGAGGTCACCCCTCCACTTT.

The chain couples TRBV28 to TRBJ2-3, with 9 bases identical to TRBD2. From germline, CDR1 is MDHEN and CDR2 SYDVKM. V dropped 11 bases and J dropped 1; count of bases not matched to a gene: 4. CDR3 length equals 13 residues. CDR3 bases: TGTGCCTCTTGGACTAGCGGCACAGATACGCAGTATTTT. Translation: CASWTSGTDTQYF.

CDR3 loop: CAISELGGGHTEAFF. DNA for the CDR3: TGTGCCATCAGTGAGTTGGGGGGAGGGCACACTGAAGCTTTCTTT. This chain connects TRBV10-3 to TRBJ1-1; possibly TRBD1 for D (5 bases). Trimming stripped 1 base from V and 3 bases from J, with 12 bases between. This CDR3 has 15 residues. Germline V gene sequence: CDR1 ENHRY, CDR2 SYGVKD.

V gene TRBV2 combines with J gene TRBJ2-1, with 9 positions matching TRBD1. CDR3 length equals 15 residues. V dropped 4 bases and J dropped 6; count of bases not matched to a gene: 7. Germline lookup yields CDR1 SNHLY and CDR2 FYNNEI. The CDR3 loop is CASSGGQGKGNEQFF. CDR3 DNA sequence: TGTGCCAGCAGTGGGGGACAGGGTAAAGGCAATGAGCAGTTCTTC.

The chain uses TRBV5-4 and TRBJ2-2, with 12 bases fitting TRBD2. CDR1 and CDR2 (germline): SGHNT, YYREEE (reference sequence). This CDR3 has 15 amino acids. J gave up 7 bases and V 5 bases, and 6 bases lay outside the gene matches. The CDR3 region is CASRLTSGGRGELFF. The DNA for the CDR3 is TGTGCCAGCAGATTGACTAGCGGGGGACGCGGGGAGCTGTTTTTT.

V gene TRBV9 combines with J gene TRBJ1-3; possibly TRBD1 for D (6 bases). Germline loops: CDR1 SGDLS, CDR2 YYNGEE. This CDR3 comprises 15 residues. V was pared by 1 base and J by 0 bases, with 8 bases between. The CDR3 loop is CASSVLQGSGNTIYF. The CDR3, as DNA: TGTGCCAGCAGCGTACTACAGGGCTCTGGAAACACCATATATTTT.

The chain links TRBV7-9 to TRBJ2-5; D unclear. This CDR3 is built from 13 residues. Germline V gene data show CDR1 as SEHNR and CDR2 as FQNEAQ (reference sequence). The V end lost 5 bases, the J end lost 7 bases, and 14 bases lay between the germline ends. CDR3 bases: TGTGCCAGCAGCAATCTAGTATTCGGGACCCAGTACTTC. It encodes CASSNLVFGTQYF.

The J gene is TRBJ1-1, the V gene TRBV18, with a weak D call TRBD1 (5 bases). The length of the CDR3 is 15 residues. CDR1 and CDR2 from the germline V gene are KGHSH and LQKENI. V lost 2 bases to trimming and J lost 4 bases, with 14 bases between them. The CDR3 loop is CASSPSTAGRTEAFF. Here the CDR3 DNA reads TGTGCCAGCTCACCAAGTACTGCGGGGCGCACTGAAGCTTTCTTT.

This chain links TRBV7-9 with TRBJ2-7; 8 bases align to TRBD2. The germline CDR1 and CDR2 sequences are SEHNR and FQNEAQ (reference sequence). Germline trimming cut 5 bases from V and 2 bases from J; bases unmatched to any gene: 5. CDR3 length: 14 amino acids. CDR3 region: CASSATSDPYEQYF. The CDR3 DNA sequence: TGTGCCAGCAGCGCGACTAGCGACCCCTACGAGCAGTACTTC.

This chain joins TRBV30 and TRBJ2-5; D may be TRBD1 (6 bases). V lost 3 bases and J 5 bases, leaving 16 bases between the germline ends. The CDR3 is 14 amino acids. CDR1 is GTSNPN and CDR2 is SVGIG in the germline V gene (reference sequence). The CDR3 DNA is TGTGCCTGGAGGGAAAACAGGGTTTCGGAGACCCAGTACTTC. It yields the protein CAWRENRVSETQYF.

This clone is a singleton in its sample. The V gene is TRBV7-2, the J gene TRBJ2-3; D not resolved. Per germline, CDR1 SGHTA and CDR2 FQGNSA. The CDR3 length is 13 residues. Trimming cost V 1 base and J 4 bases, with 6 bases left between them. The CDR3 reads CASSLELSDTQYF. The CDR3 DNA reads TGTGCCAGCAGCTTAGAATTATCAGATACGCAGTATTTT.

This chain links TRBV7-9 with TRBJ2-7; 11 nucleotides align to TRBD1. From germline, CDR1 is SEHNR and CDR2 FQNEAQ (reference sequence). V was pared by 5 bases and J by 7 bases, with 10 bases of the junction left unmatched. The CDR3 sequence is 15 residues long. The chain's CDR3 is CASSPSGQGAGEQYF. The CDR3 region has the DNA TGTGCCAGCAGCCCTAGTGGACAGGGGGCGGGTGAGCAGTACTTC.

This chain joins TRBV2 and TRBJ2-2; TRBD2 matches 7 bases. The ends lost 2 bases at V and 3 bases at J; junction bases unmatched: 3. CDR1 and CDR2 (germline): SNHLY, FYNNEI. The CDR3 has 15 amino acids. Here the CDR3 reads CASSELGGYTGELFF. The DNA of the CDR3 is TGTGCCAGCAGTGAATTGGGGGGGTACACCGGGGAGCTGTTTTTT.

This clone was detected once. The CDR3 spells CASSLLARSYEQYF. CDR3 nucleotide sequence: TGTGCCAGCAGCCTTCTCGCCCGGAGCTACGAGCAGTACTTC. The rearrangement links TRBV7-2 to TRBJ2-7; D remains unclear. The CDR3 consists of 14 residues. Trimming stripped 5 bases from V and 3 bases from J, with 14 bases between. Germline V gives CDR1 SGHTA, CDR2 FQGNSA.

The chain joins TRBV7-9 to TRBJ2-4; tentative D call: TRBD1 (5 bases). Between the trimmed V and J ends, which lost 5 bases and 0 bases, there was a span of 17 bases. The CDR3 has 17 residues. The germline CDR1 and CDR2 sequences are SEHNR and FQNEAQ (reference sequence). The CDR3 here is CASSRSDQQVAKNIQYF. The CDR3 DNA reads TGTGCCAGCAGCCGATCCGACCAACAGGTAGCCAAAAACATTCAGTACTTC.

The chain employs TRBV5-1 and TRBJ1-2, with D perhaps TRBD1 (6 bases). Germline V lookup: CDR1 SGHRS, CDR2 YFSETQ. V gave up 1 base and J gave up 0 bases, with 13 bases separating them. This CDR3 is 16 amino acids long. The CDR3 loop reads CASSLTGQMANYGYTF. As DNA, the CDR3 is TGCGCCAGCAGCTTGACCGGACAGATGGCTAACTATGGCTACACCTTC.

The rearrangement joins TRBV6-5 to TRBJ2-1, with 8 bases fitting TRBD1. This CDR3 contains 13 residues. With 6 bases clipped from V and 2 bases from J, the junction kept 0 bases outside the gene matches. Per germline, CDR1 MNHEY and CDR2 SVGAGI. The CDR3 bases are TGTGCCAGCAGGACAGGGGCCTACAATGAGCAGTTCTTC. Its protein is CASRTGAYNEQFF.

The V call is TRBV24-1, the J call TRBJ1-5; 9 bases map to TRBD1. This CDR3 spans 14 amino acids. The V segment lost 5 bases and the J segment 3 bases; nucleotides outside the gene matches: 1. From germline, CDR1 is KGHDR and CDR2 SFDVKD. CDR3 protein: CATSGTGANQPQHF. The DNA of the CDR3 is TGTGCCACCAGTGGGACAGGGGCCAATCAGCCCCAGCATTTT.

The chain is built from TRBV10-3 and TRBJ1-5; D gene uncertain. Between the trimmed V and J ends, which lost 0 bases and 5 bases, there was a span of 5 bases. CDR1 ENHRY and CDR2 SYGVKD come from the germline V gene. The CDR3 has 13 residues. This CDR3 reads CAISESADQPQHF. The CDR3 nucleotides read TGTGCCATCAGTGAGTCAGCGGATCAGCCCCAGCATTTT.

The chain links TRBV28 to TRBJ2-7; the D is unclear. There are 13 residues in the CDR3. V lost 4 bases, J lost 4 bases, and 11 bases lay in between. Germline V gives CDR1 MDHEN, CDR2 SYDVKM. The chain's CDR3 is CASSSGSSYEQYF. The CDR3 coding sequence is TGTGCCAGCAGTTCCGGGTCCTCATACGAGCAGTACTTC.

The chain couples TRBV25-1 to TRBJ1-2; D is perhaps TRBD1 (6 bases). The CDR3 spans 13 residues. V lost 10 bases, J lost 5 bases, and 17 bases lay in between. Germline loops: CDR1 MGHDK, CDR2 SYGVNS. CDR3 coding DNA: TGTGCCACGAGACTTGAGGGGGAGTATGGCTACACCTTC. The encoded protein is CATRLEGEYGYTF.